The T cell receptor beta chain under discussion was sequenced for a study of cytomegalovirus exposure and HLA in healthy donors. The V end was cut by 8 bases, the J end by 0 bases, with 16 bases between. The CDR3 extends over 16 amino acids. CDR1 and CDR2 (germline): MDHEN, SYDVKM. On this clone: Its antigen is not known.

Amplification used 60 Vbeta primers and 13 Jbeta primers. The assay was immunoSEQ multiplex PCR, and TCRdb's table has in-frame clones only and misses some. In total, the table holds about 200,000 clones. General observations from the study: CMV serostatus alone was available as immune exposure information. Common viral pathogens seemed, in a later analysis, to connect with several of the most significant clusters.

The V and J genes are TRBV28 and TRBJ2-2; D might be TRBD1 (5 bases). The sequencing sample was made of PBMCs. The sequence derives from a girl aged 2-15 years in good health and CMV-seropositive. The CDR3 loop is CASSPTRTTNTGELFF. Here the CDR3 DNA reads TGTGCCAGCTCCCCGACCAGGACAACGAACACCGGGGAGCTGTTTTTT.